This is a list of T cell receptor beta chains from one sample in a study of vaccination effects on CD4 cells after COVID-19. The antigens for these receptors are not known. The assay was immunoSEQ multiplex PCR, and TCRdb's table has in-frame clones only and misses some. The sample yields approximately 17,000 clones, almost 70% seen once. The sample consisted of CD4+ T cells from PBMCs cultured with SARS-CoV-2 spike peptides, taken after COVID-19 vaccination. Source of these receptors: a human donor who received a COVID-19 vaccine. CDR3s include the opening cysteine and the closing phenylalanine or tryptophan. The D gene is left open where the match is weak. Expanded clones get a size class; other rows say once, few or many, or leave the size out.

size	V	J	D	CDR3	DNA
-	TRBV10-3	TRBJ2-1	TRBD1	CAISSDRDNEQFF	TGTGCCATCAGCTCGGACAGGGACAATGAGCAGTTCTTC
-	TRBV6-5	TRBJ1-2	TRBD1	CASRLLQGADGYTF	TGTGCCAGCAGGTTATTACAGGGGGCGGACGGCTACACCTTC
-	TRBV24-1	TRBJ2-1	TRBD1	CAPSGQGGNEQFF	TGTGCCCCCTCGGGACAGGGGGGAAATGAGCAGTTCTTC
-	TRBV10-3	TRBJ1-1	TRBD1	CAISSLGQGRRNTEAFF	TGTGCCATCAGTAGCTTGGGACAGGGCAGAAGGAACACTGAAGCTTTCTTT
-	TRBV5-1	TRBJ2-3	-	CASSLGGLTSTDTQYF	TGCGCCAGCAGCTTGGGAGGACTTACTAGCACAGATACGCAGTATTTT
-	TRBV5-1	TRBJ1-1	-	CASSKGTEGTEAFF	TGCGCCAGCAGCAAAGGGACGGAGGGAACTGAAGCTTTCTTT
medium-sized	TRBV27	TRBJ2-7	TRBD1	CASSRDSSYEQYF	TGTGCCAGCAGTAGGGACAGCTCCTACGAGCAGTACTTC
few	TRBV12-3/TRBV12-4	TRBJ1-2	-	CASRPTGAYGYTF	TGTGCCAGCAGACCAACAGGTGCCTATGGCTACACCTTC
once	TRBV6-5	TRBJ2-1	-	CASSYSMGGARNEQFF	TGTGCCAGCAGTTACTCGATGGGGGGCGCCCGCAATGAGCAGTTCTTC
-	TRBV9	TRBJ1-2	TRBD1	CASSVGTGAYGYTF	TGTGCCAGCAGCGTAGGGACAGGGGCATATGGCTACACCTTC
few	TRBV30	TRBJ1-2	-	CALEGYTF	TGTGCCCTAGAGGGCTACACCTTC
-	TRBV28	TRBJ2-7	-	CASSLRGVQGEQYF	TGTGCCAGCAGTTTAAGAGGGGTTCAGGGGGAGCAGTACTTC
-	TRBV10-2	TRBJ1-5	-	CASSGQLSNQPQHF	TGCGCCAGCAGTGGCCAGCTTAGCAATCAGCCCCAGCATTTT
-	TRBV9	TRBJ1-2	-	CASSVEAGRFNYGYTF	TGTGCCAGCAGCGTAGAGGCAGGGAGGTTTAACTATGGCTACACCTTC
-	TRBV7-9	TRBJ2-6	TRBD1	CAIRRGGGQGVSGANVLTF	TGTGCCATCCGAAGGGGGGGCGGACAGGGGGTCTCTGGGGCCAACGTCCTGACTTTC
-	TRBV4-1	TRBJ2-1	-	CASSQGAPRDRQFF	TGCGCCAGCAGCCAAGGAGCGCCCAGGGATAGGCAGTTCTTC
-	TRBV3-1/TRBV3-2	TRBJ1-2	TRBD1	CASSQGDRGPYGYTF	TGTGCCAGCAGCCAAGGGGACAGGGGGCCCTATGGCTACACCTTC
-	TRBV3-1/TRBV3-2	TRBJ2-1	-	CASSQGNEQFF	TGTGCCAGCAGCCAGGGGAATGAGCAGTTCTTC
-	TRBV5-6	TRBJ1-2	-	CASSARQRYGYTF	TGTGCCAGCAGCGCTCGACAGCGCTATGGCTACACCTTC
-	TRBV30	TRBJ1-2	TRBD1	CAWRGAGGRGINYGYTF	TGTGCCTGGCGGGGGGCAGGGGGCCGCGGGATTAACTATGGCTACACCTTC
-	TRBV2	TRBJ2-7	TRBD1	CASSTGFGEQYF	TGTGCCAGTTCGACAGGGTTCGGCGAGCAGTACTTC
few	TRBV15	TRBJ1-1	-	CATSPRGGGVMGTEAFF	TGTGCCACCAGCCCCCGGGGGGGAGGGGTGATGGGCACTGAAGCTTTCTTT
-	TRBV14	TRBJ2-2	TRBD2	CASSQALAGTGELFF	TGTGCCAGCAGCCAAGCACTAGCGGGGACCGGGGAGCTGTTTTTT
once	TRBV28	TRBJ2-7	-	CASHSTASSYEQYF	TGTGCCAGCCACTCGACGGCTAGCTCCTACGAGCAGTACTTC
-	TRBV6-5	TRBJ2-1	TRBD1	CASGDPGQGGIEQFF	TGTGCCAGCGGGGACCCGGGACAGGGGGGGATTGAGCAGTTCTTC
-	TRBV5-5	TRBJ2-2	-	CASSPTYSNTGELFF	TGTGCCAGCAGCCCGACATACTCGAACACCGGGGAGCTGTTTTTT
-	TRBV11-2	TRBJ1-2	-	CASSLESGSHYGYTF	TGTGCCAGCAGCTTAGAGTCTGGCAGTCACTATGGCTACACCTTC
-	TRBV3-1/TRBV3-2	TRBJ1-1	-	CASSQGPEAFF	TGTGCCAGCAGCCAAGGCCCCGAAGCTTTCTTT
-	TRBV27	TRBJ2-7	-	CASSLFYASGEQYF	TGTGCCAGCAGTTTATTTTACGCGTCGGGGGAGCAGTACTTC
once	TRBV2	TRBJ2-7	TRBD1	CASSWTGEQYF	TGTGCCAGCAGTTGGACAGGCGAGCAGTACTTC
-	TRBV18	TRBJ2-3	-	CASSKRTLPDTQYF	TGTGCCAGCTCAAAGCGGACCCTGCCAGATACGCAGTATTTT
-	TRBV18	TRBJ2-2	-	CASSRSSSGFDTGELFF	TGTGCCAGCTCCCGATCAAGTTCGGGGTTTGACACCGGGGAGCTGTTTTTT
-	TRBV5-1	TRBJ2-1	-	CASRGVSDNEQFF	TGCGCCAGCAGAGGGGTGTCGGACAATGAGCAGTTCTTC
-	TRBV28	TRBJ2-6	-	CASSFGQPDVLTF	TGTGCCAGCAGCTTCGGACAGCCTGACGTCCTGACTTTC
medium-sized	TRBV3-1/TRBV3-2	TRBJ2-1	TRBD2	CASSRETSINEQFF	TGTGCCAGCAGCCGAGAGACTAGCATCAATGAGCAGTTCTTC
-	TRBV13	TRBJ1-2	-	CASSINRDSNYGYTF	TGTGCCAGCAGCATCAACAGGGACTCCAACTATGGCTACACCTTC
-	TRBV2	TRBJ1-1	-	CASSAEGAEAFF	TGTGCCAGCAGCGCTGAGGGGGCTGAAGCTTTCTTT
once	TRBV2	TRBJ2-5	TRBD1	CASQRDRAQETQYF	TGTGCCAGCCAACGTGACAGGGCCCAAGAGACCCAGTACTTC
-	TRBV7-9	TRBJ1-4	-	CASSLAGTNEKLFF	TGTGCCAGCAGCTTAGCAGGAACTAATGAAAAACTGTTTTTT
-	TRBV7-9	TRBJ1-4	-	CASSLQGHRDEKLFF	TGTGCCAGCAGCTTACAGGGCCACCGGGATGAAAAACTGTTTTTT
-	TRBV6-1	TRBJ2-3	-	CASSEVAGSSSTDTQYF	TGTGCCAGCAGTGAAGTTGCGGGATCCTCTAGCACAGATACGCAGTATTTT
-	TRBV24-1	TRBJ2-5	-	CATSAQETQYF	TGTGCCACCAGTGCCCAAGAGACCCAGTACTTC
-	TRBV6-6	TRBJ1-1	-	CASSYDPGTEAFF	TGTGCCAGCAGTTACGATCCGGGAACTGAAGCTTTCTTT
-	TRBV20-1	TRBJ1-5	-	CSASRGVGLYSNQPQHF	TGCAGTGCTAGTAGAGGCGTTGGGCTCTATAGCAATCAGCCCCAGCATTTT
-	TRBV15	TRBJ2-1	-	CATSSLLARGEQFF	TGTGCCACCAGCAGCTTACTAGCTAGGGGTGAGCAGTTCTTC
few	TRBV5-4	TRBJ1-1	-	CASSYQGFMNTEAFF	TGTGCCAGCAGCTACCAGGGGTTTATGAACACTGAAGCTTTCTTT